The 27 T cell receptor beta chains in this list originate from one sample, sequenced in a study of blood T cell repertoires in COVID-19. Sequencing was performed with immunoSEQ multiplex PCR; in TCRdb, only in-frame clones are kept and a portion is missing. In the table there are tens of thousands of clones, about 91% of which are singletons. The sequenced sample was peripheral blood. The origin of the receptors is a woman of 80 years or more with acute or convalescent COVID-19.

The chain carries TRBV29-1 and TRBJ1-2; 8 bases line up with TRBD1. J gave up 4 bases and V 5 bases, and 9 bases lay outside the gene matches. The germline gives CDR1 SQVTM, CDR2 ANQGSEA. This CDR3 is 14 amino acids long. Written as DNA, the CDR3 is TGCAGCGTTATGGACAGGGCTAAGGGCTATGGCTACACCTTC. It encodes CSVMDRAKGYGYTF.

This chain joins TRBV24-1 and TRBJ2-7; unclear D gene. The V and J ends lost 4 bases and 2 bases respectively, with 8 bases between them. CDR3 length: 13 amino acids. CDR1 and CDR2 (germline): KGHDR, SFDVKD. The CDR3 region is CATSDPLTYEQYF. The CDR3 DNA follows: TGTGCCACCAGTGACCCACTAACCTACGAGCAGTACTTC.

CDR3 bases: TGCGCCAGCAGCTTGGCTCAGAACTCCTACAATGAGCAGTTCTTC. Encoded protein: CASSLAQNSYNEQFF. This rearrangement joins TRBV5-1 to TRBJ2-1; D remains ambiguous. Deletions cut 0 bases from V and 0 bases from J, with 7 bases between. This CDR3 spans 15 amino acids. Germline V gene data show CDR1 as SGHRS and CDR2 as YFSETQ.

This chain uses TRBV7-3 with TRBJ1-4, with D perhaps TRBD1 (5 bases). The CDR3 is made up of 18 amino acids. CDR1 SGHTA and CDR2 FQGTGA come from the germline V gene. V dropped 2 bases and J dropped 0 bases, with 16 bases sitting between them. This CDR3 is CASSLGWARVSTNEKLFF. CDR3 DNA sequence: TGTGCCAGCAGCTTAGGATGGGCCAGGGTCTCAACTAATGAAAAACTGTTTTTT.

This clone was seen a few times. This chain uses TRBV6-6 with TRBJ1-5; D might be TRBD1 (6 bases). The CDR3 has 14 residues. V lost 3 bases and J 5 bases, leaving 11 bases between the germline ends. Germline assignment: CDR1 MNHNY and CDR2 SVGAGI (reference sequence). The CDR3 DNA reads TGTGCCAGCAGTTATGGGGGGGCGCATCAGCCCCAGCATTTT. Translated, it gives CASSYGGAHQPQHF.

V gene TRBV27 combines with J gene TRBJ1-2; D is unresolved. The CDR3 extends over 16 amino acids. Germline loops: CDR1 MNHEY, CDR2 SMNVEV (reference sequence). V was trimmed by 6 bases and J by 4 bases, leaving 21 bases between them. The CDR3 DNA reads as TGTGCCAGCAGCCAACGAACTCGGGAGACGACCTATGGCTACACCTTC. Amino acids: CASSQRTRETTYGYTF.

The gene calls are TRBV7-9 and TRBJ1-4; D gene unclear. CDR3 length: 10 residues. The V end lost 5 bases, the J end lost 8 bases, and 3 bases lay between the germline ends. CDR1 SEHNR and CDR2 FQNEAQ come from the germline V gene (reference sequence). The CDR3 loop reads CASSEEKLFF. The DNA for the CDR3 is TGTGCCAGCAGCGAGGAAAAACTGTTTTTT.

The chain joins TRBV5-1 to TRBJ2-2, with TRBD1 identical over 7 bases. CDR1 is SGHRS, CDR2 YFSETQ, per germline. There are 16 residues in the CDR3. Trimming cost V 0 bases and J 1 base; bases outside gene matches: 3. CDR3 region: CASSLEGGVNTGELFF. CDR3 sequence (DNA): TGCGCCAGCAGCTTGGAAGGGGGCGTGAACACCGGGGAGCTGTTTTTT.

V and J are TRBV5-4 and TRBJ1-1; 10 bases are a match to TRBD1. CDR1 SGHNT and CDR2 YYREEE come from the germline V gene (reference sequence). Trimming at V came to 0 bases and at J to 3 bases, leaving 2 bases not matched to a gene. The CDR3 is made up of 15 amino acids. CDR3 loop: CASSLVTGGDTEAFF. CDR3 DNA: TGTGCCAGCAGCTTGGTGACAGGGGGCGACACTGAAGCTTTCTTT.

The chain has TRBV27 and TRBJ1-2; TRBD1 matches 8 bases. This CDR3 is 13 amino acids long. Germline V lookup: CDR1 MNHEY, CDR2 SMNVEV (reference sequence). The V segment lost 5 bases and the J segment 8 bases; nucleotides outside the gene matches: 7. CDR3 bases: TGTGCCAGCAGTAACGACAGGGGTTGGGGCTACACCTTC. This codes for CASSNDRGWGYTF.

The chain links TRBV2 to TRBJ2-7; D perhaps matches TRBD2 (7 bases). The CDR3 is 13 amino acids. The V end was cut by 6 bases, the J end by 6 bases, with 15 bases between. CDR1 is SNHLY, CDR2 FYNNEI, per germline. Here the CDR3 reads CASSGEGGGEQYF. The CDR3 DNA is TGTGCCAGCAGCGGAGAAGGGGGGGGCGAGCAGTACTTC. The full variable domain, with the rest looked up from reference TRBV2 and TRBJ2-7, is EPEVTQTPSHQVTQMGQEVILRCVPISNHLYFYWYRQILGQKVEFLVSFYNNEISEKSEIFDDQFSVERPDGSNFTLKIRSTKLEDSAMYFCASSGEGGGEQYFGPGTRLTVT.

The V gene is TRBV19, the J gene TRBJ2-1, with 9 bases matching TRBD1. J was trimmed by 1 base and V by 4 bases; bases with no gene match: 5. The CDR3 has 16 residues. Looked up from germline, CDR1 is LNHDA and CDR2 is SQIVND (reference sequence). The CDR3 loop is CASSTTGTGSYNEQFF. The CDR3, as DNA: TGTGCCAGTAGTACAACCGGGACAGGGTCCTACAATGAGCAGTTCTTC. Combining the CDR3 with reference TRBV19 and TRBJ2-1 gives the whole variable domain DGGITQSPKYLFRKEGQNVTLSCEQNLNHDAMYWYRQDPGQGLRLIYYSQIVNDFQKGDIAEGYSVSREKKESFPLTVTSAQKNPTAFYLCASSTTGTGSYNEQFFGPGTRLTVL.

The chain carries TRBV3-1 (or the pseudogene TRBV3-2) and TRBJ1-5, with 8 nucleotides matching TRBD1. V lost 2 bases and J lost 7; bases outside the gene matches: 10. Per the germline V gene, CDR1 is LGHDT and CDR2 is YNNKEL (reference sequence). CDR3 length: 16 amino acids. The CDR3 DNA reads as TGTGCCAGCAGCCAACTCCCTCAGGGGGCTGGGCAGCCCCAGCATTTT. Translating gives CASSQLPQGAGQPQHF.

J is TRBJ1-2 and V is TRBV18; TRBD1 agrees at 10 bases. Germline CDR1 and CDR2: KGHSH and LQKENI. The CDR3 loop spans 15 amino acids. J was trimmed by 2 bases and V by 2 bases; bases with no gene match: 2. The CDR3 coding sequence is TGTGCCAGCTCACCAACGGGACAGGGGAACTATGGCTACACCTTC. Its protein is CASSPTGQGNYGYTF.

The chain uses TRBV5-1 and TRBJ2-4; 9 nucleotides match TRBD2. The germline V gene encodes CDR1 SGHRS and CDR2 YFSETQ. The junction had 10 bases not matched to a gene; V was cut back by 6 bases and J by 0 bases. The CDR3 has 17 residues. CDR3 residues: CASTSGTSSLAKNIQYF. The CDR3 DNA reads as TGCGCCAGCACTTCGGGGACTAGCAGCCTAGCCAAAAACATTCAGTACTTC.

The gene calls are TRBV5-4 and TRBJ1-6; weak D call: TRBD1 (5 bases). The CDR3 spans 16 residues. Deletions cut 0 bases from V and 7 bases from J, with 14 bases between. Germline loops: CDR1 SGHNT, CDR2 YYREEE (reference sequence). CDR3 residues: CASSLGMGGNNSPLHF. The CDR3 DNA reads TGTGCCAGCAGCTTGGGCATGGGGGGTAACAATTCACCCCTCCACTTT.

This chain connects TRBV3-1 (or the pseudogene TRBV3-2) to TRBJ1-6; unclear D gene. This CDR3 is built from 13 residues. Germline V CDR1 and CDR2: LGHDT, YNNKEL (reference sequence). V lost 4 bases and J 6 bases, leaving 7 bases between the germline ends. This CDR3 is CASSPTSNSPLHF. In DNA, the CDR3 is TGTGCCAGCAGCCCCACAAGTAATTCACCCCTCCACTTT.

This chain uses TRBV5-8 with TRBJ1-2; D remains ambiguous. The CDR3 has 14 residues. Trimming pared 7 bases from V and 0 bases from J, leaving 13 bases between. From germline, CDR1 is SGHTS and CDR2 YDEGEE. The CDR3 DNA reads as TGTGCCAGCGGCAGGAGGTTAGCTAACTATGGCTACACCTTC. This encodes CASGRRLANYGYTF.

The chain combines TRBV5-1 with TRBJ1-2; a weak D match, TRBD1 (6 bases). CDR3 size: 13 residues. The V gene's germline CDR1 is SGHRS and CDR2 YFSETQ. V was pared by 0 bases and J by 6 bases, with 9 bases between. CDR3 sequence (DNA): TGCGCCAGCAGCTTGGCGCAGGGGCATGGCTACACCTTC. Translated: CASSLAQGHGYTF.

This chain uses TRBV7-6 with TRBJ2-5, with 9 bases lining up with TRBD1. Losses at the gene ends were 0 bases for V and 2 bases for J; bases not matched to a gene: 4. The V gene's germline CDR1 is SGHVS and CDR2 FNYEAQ. The CDR3 extends over 16 amino acids. The CDR3 spells CASSLAMDRGQETQYF. Here the CDR3 DNA reads TGTGCCAGCAGCTTAGCGATGGACAGGGGACAAGAGACCCAGTACTTC.

A single count supports this clone. The rearrangement joins TRBV5-1 to TRBJ2-4; 8 positions agree with TRBD2. V was clipped by 0 bases and J by 4 bases; unmatched bases: 9. CDR3 length equals 17 residues. CDR1 and CDR2 (germline): SGHRS, YFSETQ. CDR3 DNA: TGCGCCAGCAGCTTGGCAGGCGGGGGGCCACTAAAAAACATTCAGTACTTC. This translates into CASSLAGGGPLKNIQYF.

The genes are TRBV29-1 and TRBJ1-3; D not resolved. Germline assignment: CDR1 SQVTM and CDR2 ANQGSEA. Trimming took 3 bases from V and 0 from J, leaving 6 bases between them. The CDR3 length is 13 residues. The CDR3 nucleotides read TGCAGCGTTGATTCGAGCTCTGGAAACACCATATATTTT. It encodes CSVDSSSGNTIYF.

The chain recombines TRBV19 with TRBJ1-4; D is possibly TRBD1 (5 bases). The ends were cut back, 1 base at V and 7 bases at J, with 13 bases in the middle. The length of the CDR3 is 15 residues. Germline-derived CDR1 and CDR2 are LNHDA and SQIVND (reference sequence). In DNA, the CDR3 is TGTGCCAGTAGTATAGGGAGGGGCCAGAGTGAAAAACTGTTTTTT. Translated, it gives CASSIGRGQSEKLFF.

This chain links TRBV18 with TRBJ2-7; maybe TRBD2 (5 bases). The CDR3 totals 15 residues. V was clipped by 0 bases and J by 5 bases, with 14 bases between them. Germline lookup yields CDR1 KGHSH and CDR2 LQKENI. The CDR3 here is CASSPPNGVGDEQYF. The CDR3 bases are TGTGCCAGCTCACCACCGAACGGGGTGGGTGACGAGCAGTACTTC. Using reference TRBV18 and TRBJ2-7 for the parts outside the CDR3, the full variable domain is NAGVMQNPRHLVRRRGQEARLRCSPMKGHSHVYWYRQLPEEGLKFMVYLQKENIIDESGMPKERFSAEFPKEGPSILRIQQVVRGDSAAYFCASSPPNGVGDEQYFGPGTRLTVT.

The chain employs TRBV2 and TRBJ1-1; D possibly corresponds to TRBD1 (5 bases). The germline V gene encodes CDR1 SNHLY and CDR2 FYNNEI. This CDR3 comprises 14 residues. This CDR3 reads CTGKQGGRDTEAFF. The CDR3 region has the DNA TGTACCGGAAAGCAGGGAGGGAGGGACACTGAAGCTTTCTTT.

The chain employs TRBV19 and TRBJ2-2; D not certain. Germline lookup yields CDR1 LNHDA and CDR2 SQIVND (reference sequence). Trimming pared 1 base from V and 7 bases from J, leaving 10 bases between. This CDR3 contains 14 residues. CDR3 in amino acids: CASSIAGSNGELFF. CDR3 nucleotide sequence: TGTGCCAGTAGTATAGCAGGTTCCAACGGGGAGCTGTTTTTT.

The rearrangement joins TRBV5-1 to TRBJ2-7, with 9 nucleotides matching TRBD1. Per germline, CDR1 SGHRS and CDR2 YFSETQ. J gave up 2 bases and V 6 bases, and 9 bases lay outside the gene matches. This CDR3 region has 15 residues. This chain's CDR3 is CASTQGTGLTYEQYF. CDR3 DNA sequence: TGCGCCAGCACCCAAGGGACAGGGCTCACCTACGAGCAGTACTTC.